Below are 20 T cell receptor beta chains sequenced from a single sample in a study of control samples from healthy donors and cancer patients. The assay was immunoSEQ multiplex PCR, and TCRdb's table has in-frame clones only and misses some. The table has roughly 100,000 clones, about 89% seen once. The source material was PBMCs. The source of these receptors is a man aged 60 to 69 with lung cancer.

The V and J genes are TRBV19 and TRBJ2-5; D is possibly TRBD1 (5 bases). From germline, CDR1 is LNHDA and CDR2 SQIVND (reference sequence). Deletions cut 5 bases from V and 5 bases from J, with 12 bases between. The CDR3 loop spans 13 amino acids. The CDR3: CASSARQPETQYF. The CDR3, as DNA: TGTGCCAGTAGTGCTCGACAGCCGGAGACCCAGTACTTC.

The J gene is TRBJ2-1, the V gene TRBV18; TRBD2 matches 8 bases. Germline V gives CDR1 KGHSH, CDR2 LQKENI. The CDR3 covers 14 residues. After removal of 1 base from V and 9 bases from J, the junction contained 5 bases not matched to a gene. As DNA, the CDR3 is TGTGCCAGCTCACCACGGCGGGGGGCGGCTGAGCAGTTCTTC. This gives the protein CASSPRRGAAEQFF.

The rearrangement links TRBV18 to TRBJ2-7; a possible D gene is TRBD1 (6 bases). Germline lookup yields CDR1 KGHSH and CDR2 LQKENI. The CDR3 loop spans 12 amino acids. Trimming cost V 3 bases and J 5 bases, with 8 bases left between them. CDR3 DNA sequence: TGTGCCAGCTCACCGTCAGGGGACGAGCAGTACTTC. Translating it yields CASSPSGDEQYF.

This chain's CDR3 is CASSQAGANQPQHF. Here the CDR3 DNA reads TGTGCCAGCAGCCAGGCAGGGGCCAATCAGCCCCAGCATTTT. V usage is TRBV5-6 and J usage is TRBJ1-5; the D gene is possibly TRBD1 (6 bases). Germline V gene lookup returns CDR1 SGHDT and CDR2 YYEEEE. V lost 4 bases to trimming and J lost 3 bases, with 11 bases between them. The CDR3 sequence is 14 residues long.

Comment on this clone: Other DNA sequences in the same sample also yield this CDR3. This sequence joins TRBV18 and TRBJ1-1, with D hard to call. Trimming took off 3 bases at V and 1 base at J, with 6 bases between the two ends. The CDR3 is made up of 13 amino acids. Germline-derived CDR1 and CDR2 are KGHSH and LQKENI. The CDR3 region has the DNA TGTGCCAGCTCACCCTCAGGGAACACTGAAGCTTTCTTT. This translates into CASSPSGNTEAFF.

The CDR3 coding sequence is TGTGCCAGCAGCTTTCCCGGGGAGCTGTTTTTT. Translation gives CASSFPGELFF. The chain links TRBV5-6 to TRBJ2-2; D is unresolved. With 2 bases removed from V and 6 bases from J, the gap between germline ends came to 2 bases. The CDR3 has 11 residues. The germline V gene has CDR1 SGHDT and CDR2 YYEEEE.

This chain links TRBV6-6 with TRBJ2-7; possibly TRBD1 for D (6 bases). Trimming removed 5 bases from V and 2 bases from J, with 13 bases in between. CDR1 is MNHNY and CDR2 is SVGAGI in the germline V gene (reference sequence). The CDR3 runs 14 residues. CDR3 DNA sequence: TGTGCCAGCAGTCTACGGACAGAAGCCTACGAGCAGTACGTC. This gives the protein CASSLRTEAYEQYV.

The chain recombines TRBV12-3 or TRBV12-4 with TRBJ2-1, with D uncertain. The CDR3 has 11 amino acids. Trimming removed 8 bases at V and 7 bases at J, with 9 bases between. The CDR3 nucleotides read TGTGCCAGCGCTCGAACTAATGAGCAGTTCTTC. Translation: CASARTNEQFF.

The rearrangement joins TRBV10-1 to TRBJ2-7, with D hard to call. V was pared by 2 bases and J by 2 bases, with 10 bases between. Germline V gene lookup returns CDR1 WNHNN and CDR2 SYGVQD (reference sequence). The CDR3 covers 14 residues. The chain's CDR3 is CASSEAGSTYEQYV. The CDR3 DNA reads TGCGCCAGCAGTGAGGCAGGATCGACCTACGAGCAGTACGTC.

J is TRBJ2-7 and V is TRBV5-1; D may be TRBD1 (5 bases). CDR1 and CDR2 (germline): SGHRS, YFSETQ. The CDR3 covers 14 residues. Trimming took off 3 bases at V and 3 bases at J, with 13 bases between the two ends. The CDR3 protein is CASSYGHTVYEQYF. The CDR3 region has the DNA TGCGCCAGCAGCTACGGACATACAGTCTACGAGCAGTACTTC.

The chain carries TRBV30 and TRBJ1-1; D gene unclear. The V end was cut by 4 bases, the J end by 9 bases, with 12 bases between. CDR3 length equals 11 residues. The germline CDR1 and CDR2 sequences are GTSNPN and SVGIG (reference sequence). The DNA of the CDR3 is TGTGCCTGGAATATGGCGAGTCAAGCTTTCTTT. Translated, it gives CAWNMASQAFF.

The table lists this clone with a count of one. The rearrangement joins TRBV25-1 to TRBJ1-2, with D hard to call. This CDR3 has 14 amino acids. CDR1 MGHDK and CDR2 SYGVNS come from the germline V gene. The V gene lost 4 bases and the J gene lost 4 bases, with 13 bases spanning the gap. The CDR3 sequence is CASSVSGLRYGYTF. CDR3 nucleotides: TGTGCCAGCAGTGTCTCCGGACTTCGCTATGGCTACACCTTC.

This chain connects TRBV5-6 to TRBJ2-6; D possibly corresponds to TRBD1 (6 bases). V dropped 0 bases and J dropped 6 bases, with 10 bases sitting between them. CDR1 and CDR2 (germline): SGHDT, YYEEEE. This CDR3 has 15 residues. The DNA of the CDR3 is TGTGCCAGCAGCTTGGTCGCAGGGGCGGCCAACGTCCTGACTTTC. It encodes CASSLVAGAANVLTF. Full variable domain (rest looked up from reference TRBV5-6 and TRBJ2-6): DAGVTQSPTHLIKTRGQQVTLRCSPKSGHDTVSWYQQALGQGPQFIFQYYEEEERQRGNFPDRFSGHQFPNYSSELNVNALLLGDSALYLCASSLVAGAANVLTFGAGSRLTVL.

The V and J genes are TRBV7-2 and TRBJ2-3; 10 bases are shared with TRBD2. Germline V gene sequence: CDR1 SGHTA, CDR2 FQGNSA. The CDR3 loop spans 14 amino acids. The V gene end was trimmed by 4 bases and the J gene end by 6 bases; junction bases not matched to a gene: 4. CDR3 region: CASSSSGGRDTQYF. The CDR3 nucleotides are TGTGCCAGCAGCTCTAGCGGGGGTCGCGATACGCAGTATTTT.

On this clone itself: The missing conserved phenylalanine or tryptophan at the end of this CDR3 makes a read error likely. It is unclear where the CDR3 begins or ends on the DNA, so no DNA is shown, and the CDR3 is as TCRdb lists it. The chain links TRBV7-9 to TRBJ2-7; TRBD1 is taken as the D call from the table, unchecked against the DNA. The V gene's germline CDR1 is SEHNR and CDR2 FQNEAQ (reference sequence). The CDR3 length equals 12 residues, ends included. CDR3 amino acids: CASSLSLGTVTL.

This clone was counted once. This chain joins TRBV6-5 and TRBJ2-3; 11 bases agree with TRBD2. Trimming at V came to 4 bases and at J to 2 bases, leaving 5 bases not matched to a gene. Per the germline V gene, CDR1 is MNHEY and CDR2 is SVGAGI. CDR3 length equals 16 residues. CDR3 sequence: CASSLLAGADTDTQYF. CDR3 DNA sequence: TGTGCCAGCAGTTTACTAGCGGGGGCCGACACAGATACGCAGTATTTT.

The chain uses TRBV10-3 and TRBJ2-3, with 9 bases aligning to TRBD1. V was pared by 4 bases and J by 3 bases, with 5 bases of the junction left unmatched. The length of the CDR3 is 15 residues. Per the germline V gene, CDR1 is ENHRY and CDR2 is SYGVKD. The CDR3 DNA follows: TGTGCCATCAGTGGGCCGGGACAGGGAACAGATACGCAGTATTTT. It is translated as CAISGPGQGTDTQYF.

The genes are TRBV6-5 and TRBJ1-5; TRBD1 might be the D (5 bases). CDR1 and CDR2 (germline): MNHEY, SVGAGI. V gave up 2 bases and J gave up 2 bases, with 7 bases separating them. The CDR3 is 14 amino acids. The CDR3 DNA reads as TGTGCCAGCAGTTACGCCAGGGGCAATCAGCCCCAGCATTTT. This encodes CASSYARGNQPQHF.

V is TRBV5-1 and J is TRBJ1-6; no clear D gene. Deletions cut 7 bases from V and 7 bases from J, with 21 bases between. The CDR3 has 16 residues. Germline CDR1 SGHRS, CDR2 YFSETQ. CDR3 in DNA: TGCGCCAGCCACGGAGACCGGACTTACCCCAATTCACCCCTCCACTTT. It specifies CASHGDRTYPNSPLHF.

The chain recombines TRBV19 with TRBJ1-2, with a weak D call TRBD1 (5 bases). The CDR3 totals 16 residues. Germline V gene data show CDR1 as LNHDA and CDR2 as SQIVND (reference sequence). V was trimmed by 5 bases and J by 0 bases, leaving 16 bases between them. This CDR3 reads CASSAQGNAANYGYTF. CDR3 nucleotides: TGTGCCAGTAGTGCCCAGGGTAATGCGGCTAACTATGGCTACACCTTC.